A selection of T cell receptor beta chains follows, all from one sample in a study of T cell responses to AZD1222 COVID-19 vaccine. Method: immunoSEQ multiplex PCR; TCRdb's copy keeps in-frame clones and lacks some. The sample lists some 100,000 clones, 70% to 90% occurring once. Sequencing used peripheral blood, obtained on day 0 of AZD1222 vaccination. The source is an adult in good health. CDR3s include the opening cysteine and the closing phenylalanine or tryptophan. The D gene is left open where the match is weak. The listing skips clone size in some rows; elsewhere it reads once, few, many or a size class.

D gene	J gene	clone size	CDR3 length	V gene	CDR3 DNA	CDR3 protein
-	TRBJ1-1	-	14	TRBV7-3	TGTGCCAGCAGTTCCCTGGGTATGAACACTGAAGCTTTCTTT	CASSSLGMNTEAFF
-	TRBJ1-6	-	14	TRBV30	TGTGCCTGGAGTGTAAATGGAATGCATTCACCCCTCCACTTT	CAWSVNGMHSPLHF
TRBD1	TRBJ1-4	-	17	TRBV9	TGTGCCAGCAGCGTTGGAATCAGGGGGAACACTAATGAAAAACTGTTTTTT	CASSVGIRGNTNEKLFF
TRBD1	TRBJ2-1	-	14	TRBV11-3	TGTGCCAGCAGCCAAGGACAGGACTTCAATGAGCAGTTCTTC	CASSQGQDFNEQFF
-	TRBJ1-2	-	15	TRBV7-2	TGTGCCAGCAGCTTAGGGCCGCCCAGGGACTATGGCTACACCTTC	CASSLGPPRDYGYTF
TRBD2	TRBJ2-1	-	14	TRBV7-2	TGTGCCAGCCGGAGGGCTAGCGGAAACAATGAGCAGTTCTTC	CASRRASGNNEQFF
TRBD2	TRBJ2-2	few	17	TRBV7-3	TGTGCCAGCAGCTCCGGACTAGCGGGAGTAGGGACCGGGGAGCTGTTTTTT	CASSSGLAGVGTGELFF
TRBD2	TRBJ2-7	-	16	TRBV6-5	TGTGCCAGCAGTTACCTGACTAGCGGACGTGTGTACGAGCAGTACTTC	CASSYLTSGRVYEQYF
-	TRBJ1-1	-	16	TRBV6-1	TGTGCCAGCAGTGACGAGCCGCTAGGGGTGAACACTGAAGCTTTCTTT	CASSDEPLGVNTEAFF
-	TRBJ1-2	-	11	TRBV10-3	TGTGCCATCGGGGGATCACATGGCTACACCTTC	CAIGGSHGYTF
-	TRBJ1-1	few	14	TRBV30	TGTGCCTGGATTAGGGACGTCGGGAAAACTGAAGCTTTCTTT	CAWIRDVGKTEAFF
-	TRBJ1-6	-	14	TRBV2	TGTGCCAGCAGTGAAGCTCGGGGAGGTTCACCCCTCCACTTT	CASSEARGGSPLHF
TRBD1	TRBJ1-4	once	13	TRBV29-1	TGCAGCGTCGGGGACAGGGGGGTTGCAAAACTGTTTTTT	CSVGDRGVAKLFF
-	TRBJ2-5	-	13	TRBV18	TGTGCCAGCTCACCAGGAAATATAGAGACCCAGTACTTC	CASSPGNIETQYF
-	TRBJ1-1	once	14	TRBV28	TGTGCCAGCAGTTTGTGGCAGGGTAGGGCTGAAGCTTTCTTT	CASSLWQGRAEAFF
TRBD2	TRBJ2-2	-	18	TRBV18	TGTGCCAGCTCACGGGCCCTTCAACTAGCGGGGGACACCGGGGAGCTGTTTTTT	CASSRALQLAGDTGELFF
TRBD1	TRBJ2-3	-	17	TRBV5-8	TGTGCCAGCAGCCCGCAGCACGGGACAGGGTTACCAGATACGCAGTATTTT	CASSPQHGTGLPDTQYF
TRBD2	TRBJ2-7	-	12	TRBV27	TGTGCCAGCCATCGGGGGGACTACGAGCAGTACTTC	CASHRGDYEQYF
TRBD1	TRBJ2-7	-	13	TRBV12-3/TRBV12-4	TGTGCCAGCAGACCGACAGGGTCCTACGAGCAGTACTTC	CASRPTGSYEQYF